Described below is a single TCR beta chain sequence and its context. Under the authors' procedure: Amplified reference gene primers provided the basis for estimating nucleated cell counts. Profiled with immunoSEQ multiplex PCR; TCRdb holds only in-frame clones, not every one. V and J calls and clone size follow that table, whereas D and trimming were derived from the DNA. This sample has 70,000 to 80,000 clones; 80% occur once, and the top ten carry roughly 12%. The sample originates from a study of blood T cell repertoires in COVID-19. This clonotype originated in a human donor in a cohort sampled during active COVID-19. Sequences were obtained from peripheral blood.

The CDR3 nucleotides read TGCGCCAGCAGCTTGGAAGTGAGCTCTGGAAACACCATATATTTT. This translates into CASSLEVSSGNTIYF. The chain carries TRBV5-1 and TRBJ1-3; D remains ambiguous. CDR3 length equals 15 residues. Trimming cost V 0 bases and J 0 bases, with 7 bases left between them. Germline V lookup: CDR1 SGHRS, CDR2 YFSETQ.